These 10 T cell receptor beta chains share one sample of origin, sequenced in a study of blood T cells in healthy people across ages. The second PCR ran about 7 to 12 cycles with a sample-barcoded 5' primer and J-beta primers. TCRdb ran MiXCR on the 5' RACE reads and lists one entry per CDR3 protein. The data hold over 500,000 distinct CDR3 sequences, with under 65% observed a single time. Sequenced sample: blood. Source of these receptors: a woman over 75 in good health.

V gene TRBV20-1 combines with J gene TRBJ2-1; weak D call: TRBD2 (6 bases). The V end was cut by 4 bases, the J end by 10 bases, with 17 bases between. The length of the CDR3 is 13 residues. Germline CDR1 DFQATT, CDR2 SNEGSKA (reference sequence). The CDR3 reads CSATRDLPYEQFF. As DNA, the CDR3 is TGCAGTGCTACCCGGGACTTACCCTACGAGCAGTTCTTC.

This clonotype was recorded only once. The chain joins TRBV28 to TRBJ2-7; D not certain. The ends were cut back, 3 bases at V and 6 bases at J, with 18 bases in the middle. This CDR3 has 15 residues. Per germline, CDR1 MDHEN and CDR2 SYDVKM. CDR3 in amino acids: CASSFRRPLGAEQYF. The CDR3 DNA sequence: TGTGCCAGCAGTTTCCGTCGGCCGTTAGGCGCCGAGCAGTACTTC. Together with reference TRBV28 and TRBJ2-7, the CDR3 gives the full variable domain: DVKVTQSSRYLVKRTGEKVFLECVQDMDHENMFWYRQDPGLGLRLIYFSYDVKMKEKGDIPEGYSVSREKKERFSLILESASTNQTSMYLCASSFRRPLGAEQYFGPGTRLTVT.

For this clonotype: One base away lies a much larger clone, so this may be a sequencing read error. For the CDR3, the DNA is TGTGCCAGCAGCCAAGGGATAAAAGAGACCCAGTACTTC. Its translation: CASSQGIKETQYF. The chain joins TRBV3-1 to TRBJ2-7; unclear D gene. The DNA matches TRBJ2-5 better at its end, which makes the J call doubtful. This CDR3 region has 13 residues. From germline, CDR1 is LGHDT and CDR2 YNNKEL (reference sequence).

The V and J genes are TRBV24-1 and TRBJ2-5; TRBD2 agrees at 11 bases. Germline CDR1 is KGHDR and CDR2 is SFDVKD. Trimming removed 0 bases from V and 2 bases from J; junction bases left unmatched: 7. The CDR3 sequence is 18 residues long. In nucleotides, the CDR3 is TGTGCCACCAGTGATTTGCCGGGACTAGCGGAGACACAAGAGACCCAGTACTTC. This encodes CATSDLPGLAETQETQYF.

The chain combines TRBV29-1 with TRBJ2-7; D perhaps matches TRBD2 (5 bases). Germline V lookup: CDR1 SQVTM, CDR2 ANQGSEA. Trimming left V 0 bases short and J 2 bases short, with 8 bases between. The CDR3 sequence is 13 residues long. In DNA form, the CDR3 reads TGCAGCGTTGAAGATCTAGCTACCTACGAGCAGTACTTC. This gives the protein CSVEDLATYEQYF.

In its sample, this clonotype was seen many times. The V gene is TRBV5-1, the J gene TRBJ2-3; D is unclear. CDR1 SGHRS and CDR2 YFSETQ come from the germline V gene. The V and J ends lost 5 bases and 6 bases respectively, with 13 bases between them. The CDR3 covers 13 residues. The CDR3 spells CASRPGPADTQYF. In nucleotides, the CDR3 is TGCGCCAGCAGACCGGGCCCCGCCGATACGCAGTATTTT.

This clonotype was seen ten or more times. The chain combines TRBV28 with TRBJ2-3, with D uncertain. The V gene lost 6 bases and the J gene lost 5 bases, with 3 bases spanning the gap. Germline V gene sequence: CDR1 MDHEN, CDR2 SYDVKM. The CDR3 loop spans 10 amino acids. Here the CDR3 DNA reads TGTGCCAGCAGGAGAGATACGCAGTATTTT. Protein: CASRRDTQYF.

Ten or more counts support this clonotype. The rearrangement links TRBV10-3 to TRBJ2-3; D remains ambiguous. This CDR3 region has 13 residues. The germline V gene encodes CDR1 ENHRY and CDR2 SYGVKD. V was cut by 9 bases and J by 1 base, with 11 bases left in between. The CDR3 bases are TGTGCCATTACCTTGAGCGGCACAGATACGCAGTATTTT. Translation gives CAITLSGTDTQYF.

The table lists this clonotype with many counts. The gene calls are TRBV20-1 and TRBJ1-1; 7 bases are shared with TRBD1. Germline V gene data show CDR1 as DFQATT and CDR2 as SNEGSKA (reference sequence). Losses at the gene ends were 7 bases for V and 8 bases for J; bases not matched to a gene: 13. This CDR3 is 13 amino acids long. CDR3 DNA: TGCAGTGGACAGGGCGCATCCTGGGCGGAAGCTTTCTTT. Its translation is CSGQGASWAEAFF.

The chain carries TRBV15 and TRBJ2-1; perhaps TRBD1 as D (6 bases). The CDR3 totals 14 residues. In germline, CDR1 is LNHNV, CDR2 YYDKDF (reference sequence). Deletions cut 0 bases from V and 9 bases from J, with 12 bases between. CDR3 residues: CATSRDKKGGEQFF. CDR3 nucleotides: TGTGCCACCAGCAGAGATAAGAAAGGGGGTGAGCAGTTCTTC.